The rows below give T cell receptor beta chains drawn from one sample of a study of T cell repertoires in cytomegalovirus infection. TCRdb used MiXCR to reprocess the reads, holding one entry per CDR3 protein. The table records fewer than 350,000 distinct CDR3 sequences, about a sixth of them present only once. The specimen sequenced was PBMCs. The source of these receptors is a human donor in good health (CMV status not recorded). Some clones in this sample may be carry-over from other donors' samples. Both conserved end residues are part of each CDR3. The order of the fields is V gene, J gene, CDR3 protein.

TRBV20-1	TRBJ2-1	CSASRGRSYNEQFF
TRBV7-9	TRBJ2-7	CASSFNRDYEQYF
TRBV7-2	TRBJ2-3	CASSSPFPTQYF
TRBV4-3	TRBJ1-5	CASSQEIGDQPQHF
TRBV5-6	TRBJ1-5	CASSLSWVGGNQPQHF
TRBV27	TRBJ1-5	CASSLAGGIGQPQHF
TRBV7-2	TRBJ1-5	CASSLEGGFNQPQHF
TRBV6-5	TRBJ2-5	CASSKTWGGGAQETQYF
TRBV20-1	TRBJ1-5	CSATKGLRSNQPQHF
TRBV6-2/TRBV6-3	TRBJ2-1	CASSQLANEQFF
TRBV10-3	TRBJ2-1	CAVSGRDYNEQFF
TRBV11-3	TRBJ2-7	CASSLVQGGPQYF
TRBV4-2	TRBJ2-3	CASSPKRVGPTDTQYF
TRBV11-3	TRBJ2-1	CASSLGDSGSYNEQFF
TRBV6-5	TRBJ2-7	CASSYSIIGGSEQYF
TRBV7-6	TRBJ1-4	CASSLAGVPNEKLFF
TRBV27	TRBJ1-1	CASSLGQDLEAFF
TRBV7-2	TRBJ2-3	CASSSAGGPDTQYF
TRBV18	TRBJ2-2	CASSPGTGSTGELFF
TRBV7-2	TRBJ2-5	CASSPPGAWETQYF
TRBV11-2	TRBJ1-4	CASSLSRGQGWEKLFF
TRBV7-2	TRBJ1-1	CASSQRPPEGDTEAFF
TRBV4-1	TRBJ1-1	CASSQVGRGRRAAFF
TRBV25-1	TRBJ1-2	CASSDPTGDGYTF
TRBV12-3/TRBV12-4	TRBJ1-3	CASSSPGPGNTIYF
TRBV28	TRBJ1-6	CASSPIGGSYNSPLHF
TRBV19	TRBJ1-1	CASSIRWDAFF
TRBV7-6	TRBJ1-1	CASSLAGTGRTEAFF
TRBV6-5	TRBJ2-1	CASSYSGLTTGYGDEQFF
TRBV4-1	TRBJ1-2	CASSQDATGLYGYTF
TRBV20-1	TRBJ2-1	CSARKAGGSNNEQFF
TRBV20-1	TRBJ1-5	CSARDPPRDTPQHF
TRBV7-2	TRBJ1-5	CASSFSGGEQPQHF
TRBV6-1	TRBJ1-6	CASGSDYRAPNTLHF
TRBV6-2/TRBV6-3	TRBJ2-1	CASSYGLAGGPYNEQFF
TRBV7-9	TRBJ1-4	CASSLNARVNEKLFF
TRBV28	TRBJ1-5	CASSPGTYHQPQHF
TRBV7-9	TRBJ2-1	CASSSPPRDRTYNEQFF
TRBV7-2	TRBJ2-1	CASSSLQAGYNEQFF
TRBV20-1	TRBJ2-3	CSAGTSGGTDTQYF
TRBV28	TRBJ1-1	CASRLVRGRVFGMNTEAFF